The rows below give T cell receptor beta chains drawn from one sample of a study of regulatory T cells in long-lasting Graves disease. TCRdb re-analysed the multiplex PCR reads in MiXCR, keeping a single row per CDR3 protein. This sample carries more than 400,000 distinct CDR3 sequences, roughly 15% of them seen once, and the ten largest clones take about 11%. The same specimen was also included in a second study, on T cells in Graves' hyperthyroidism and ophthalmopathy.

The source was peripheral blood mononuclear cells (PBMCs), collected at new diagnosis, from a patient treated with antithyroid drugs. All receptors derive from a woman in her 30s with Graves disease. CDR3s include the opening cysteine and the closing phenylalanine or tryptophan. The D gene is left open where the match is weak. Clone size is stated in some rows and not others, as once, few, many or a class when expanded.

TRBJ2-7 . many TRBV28 CASSPGRWEQYF TGTGCCAGCAGCCCCGGCCGTTGGGAGCAGTACTTC
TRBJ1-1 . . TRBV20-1 CSAPRIDRLNTEAFF TGCAGTGCTCCTCGTATTGACAGACTGAACACTGAAGCTTTCTTT
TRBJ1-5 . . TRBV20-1 CSASQQENQPQHF TGCAGTGCTTCACAACAGGAAAATCAGCCCCAGCATTTT
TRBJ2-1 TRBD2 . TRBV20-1 CSALGLAGELGNEQFF TGCAGTGCTCTAGGACTAGCGGGAGAGCTCGGCAATGAGCAGTTCTTC
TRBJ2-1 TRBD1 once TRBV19 CASSIEPKPGQGTDEQFF TGTGCCAGTAGTATAGAACCCAAACCGGGACAGGGAACGGATGAGCAGTTCTTC
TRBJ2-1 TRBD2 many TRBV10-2 CASSESTWAGGYNEQFF TGCGCCAGCAGTGAGTCGACTTGGGCGGGAGGGTACAATGAGCAGTTCTTC
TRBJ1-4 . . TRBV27 CASRLGEKLFF TGTGCCAGCAGACTGGGTGAAAAACTGTTTTTT
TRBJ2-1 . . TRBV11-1 CASSSIRGFGNEQFF TGTGCCAGCAGCTCGATCCGGGGGTTCGGCAATGAGCAGTTCTTC
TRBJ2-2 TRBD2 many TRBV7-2 CATPEGEGRGPTGELFF TGTGCCACCCCTGAAGGGGAGGGTCGCGGCCCAACCGGGGAGCTGTTTTTT
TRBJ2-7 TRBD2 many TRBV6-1 CASSTGGVYEQYF TGTGCCAGCAGTACCGGGGGGGTCTACGAGCAGTACTTC
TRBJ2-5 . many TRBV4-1 CASSQAQETQYF TGCGCCAGCAGCCAGGCCCAAGAGACCCAGTACTTC
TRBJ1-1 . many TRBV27 CASSPRRGGNTEAFF TGTGCCAGCAGTCCACGCCGGGGGGGGAACACTGAAGCTTTCTTT
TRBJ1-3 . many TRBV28 CASTLGDSGNTIYF TGTGCCAGCACCTTGGGAGACTCTGGAAACACCATATATTTT
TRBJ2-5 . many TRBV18 CASSPEGYSETQYF TGTGCCAGCTCACCAGAAGGGTACTCCGAGACCCAGTACTTC
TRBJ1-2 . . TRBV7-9 CASSFPGSFNYGYTF TGTGCCAGCAGCTTTCCGGGTTCCTTTAACTATGGCTACACCTTC
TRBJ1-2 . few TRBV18 CASSPVPPGSTYGYTF TGTGCCAGCTCACCTGTACCTCCCGGCAGTACCTATGGCTACACCTTC
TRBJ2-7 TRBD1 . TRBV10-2 CASSEDRGNEQYF TGCGCCAGCAGTGAGGACAGGGGTAACGAGCAGTACTTC
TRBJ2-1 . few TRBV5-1 CASSLTWDEQFF TGCGCCAGCAGCTTAACCTGGGATGAGCAGTTCTTC
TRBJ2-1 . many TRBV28 CATLGGYSYNEQFF TGTGCCACTTTGGGGGGTTACTCCTACAATGAGCAGTTCTTC
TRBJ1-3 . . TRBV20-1 CSGHSGTGNTIYF TGCAGTGGTCACTCGGGAACGGGAAACACCATATATTTT
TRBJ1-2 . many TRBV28 CASTVSGVNYGYTF TGTGCCAGCACCGTGTCTGGGGTCAACTATGGCTACACCTTC
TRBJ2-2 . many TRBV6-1 CASSELRWELFF TGTGCCAGCAGTGAACTACGATGGGAGCTGTTTTTT
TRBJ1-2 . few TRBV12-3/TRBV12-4 CASSLVGGGSGGYTF TGTGCCAGCAGTTTAGTCGGCGGGGGGTCGGGTGGCTACACCTTC
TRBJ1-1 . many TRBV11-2 CASSLQSAGHTEAFF TGTGCCAGCAGCCTTCAGAGTGCTGGGCACACTGAAGCTTTCTTT
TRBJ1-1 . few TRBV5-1 CASSLDAGRNEAFF TGCGCCAGCAGCTTGGATGCAGGGAGGAATGAAGCTTTCTTT
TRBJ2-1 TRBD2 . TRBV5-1 CASSLGGLAGLGEQFF TGCGCCAGCAGCTTGGGGGGACTAGCGGGTCTAGGAGAGCAGTTCTTC
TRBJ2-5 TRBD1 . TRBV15 CATSRADGQGPYF TGTGCCACCAGCAGAGCCGACGGACAGGGGCCCTACTTC
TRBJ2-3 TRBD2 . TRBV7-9 CASSRRDPSGRTRSGTDTQYF TGTGCCAGCAGCCGGAGGGACCCTAGCGGGAGAACCCGCTCGGGCACAGATACGCAGTATTTT
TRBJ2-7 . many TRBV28 CASSFDSGDSYEQYF TGTGCCAGCAGTTTTGATTCAGGGGACTCCTACGAGCAGTACTTC
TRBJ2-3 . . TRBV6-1 CASGVSTDTQYF TGTGCCAGCGGGGTTAGCACAGATACGCAGTATTTT
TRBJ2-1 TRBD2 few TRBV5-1 CASSSLFSGLAGEDNEQFF TGCGCCAGCAGCTCCCTCTTTTCGGGACTAGCGGGAGAAGACAATGAGCAGTTCTTC
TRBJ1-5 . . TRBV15 CATSRDNSYQPQHF TGTGCCACCAGCAGAGATAATAGTTATCAGCCCCAGCATTTT
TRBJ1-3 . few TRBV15 CATSRESQGDTGNTIYF TGTGCCACCAGCAGAGAGAGCCAGGGCGATACTGGAAACACCATATATTTT
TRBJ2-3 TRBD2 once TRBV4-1 CASSQDRASGSGGDTQYF TGCGCCAGCAGCCAAGATCGGGCTAGCGGGAGTGGTGGAGATACGCAGTATTTT
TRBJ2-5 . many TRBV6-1 CASSATEAQETQYF TGTGCCAGCAGTGCGACGGAGGCTCAAGAGACCCAGTACTTC
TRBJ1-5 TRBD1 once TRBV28 CASTLQGLPQHF TGTGCCAGCACCCTACAGGGGCTGCCCCAGCATTTT
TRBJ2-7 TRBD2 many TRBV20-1 CSAKLSGRAAEQYF TGCAGTGCTAAACTAAGCGGGAGGGCCGCCGAGCAGTACTTC
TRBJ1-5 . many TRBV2 CASRAYRTDQPQHF TGTGCCAGCAGAGCCTACAGGACGGATCAGCCCCAGCATTTT
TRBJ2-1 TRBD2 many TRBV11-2 CASSYPSGRTYNEQFF TGTGCCAGCAGCTATCCTAGCGGGAGGACCTACAATGAGCAGTTCTTC
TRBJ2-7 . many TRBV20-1 CSARGPGPTLYEQYF TGCAGTGCTAGAGGTCCAGGCCCTACCCTCTACGAGCAGTACTTC
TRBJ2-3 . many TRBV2 CASSGLTGGTDTQYF TGTGCCAGCAGTGGCCTAACAGGAGGCACAGATACGCAGTATTTT
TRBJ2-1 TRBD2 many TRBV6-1 CASSAGLAGINEQFF TGTGCCAGCAGTGCAGGACTAGCGGGAATTAATGAGCAGTTCTTC
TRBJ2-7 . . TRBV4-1 CASSPRSASSYEQYF TGCGCCAGCAGTCCAAGGTCAGCGTCCTCCTACGAGCAGTACTTC
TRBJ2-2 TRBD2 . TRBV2 CASSGSGTNTGELFF TGTGCCAGCAGTGGTAGCGGGACGAACACCGGGGAGCTGTTTTTT
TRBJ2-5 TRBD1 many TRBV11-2 CASRRGQIVQETQYF TGTGCCAGCAGAAGGGGGCAGATCGTCCAAGAGACCCAGTACTTC
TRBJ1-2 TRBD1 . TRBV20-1 CSATTFGTVVPSNYGYTF TGCAGTGCTACTACATTCGGGACAGTAGTACCGTCTAACTATGGCTACACCTTC
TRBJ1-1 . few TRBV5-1 CASSMSGQAFF TGCGCCAGCAGCATGTCCGGCCAAGCTTTCTTT
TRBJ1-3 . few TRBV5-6 CASTAWNGYGNTIYF TGTGCCAGCACCGCCTGGAATGGGTATGGAAACACCATATATTTT
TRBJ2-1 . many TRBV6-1 CASSLSSAYEQFF TGTGCCAGCAGTCTCTCCAGCGCCTATGAGCAGTTCTTC
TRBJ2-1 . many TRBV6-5 CASSYLGLLGGNEQFF TGTGCCAGCAGTTACCTCGGACTTTTAGGCGGAAATGAGCAGTTCTTC
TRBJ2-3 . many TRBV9 CASSSRKDTQYF TGTGCCAGCAGCTCCCGAAAAGATACGCAGTATTTT
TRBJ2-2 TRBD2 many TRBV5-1 CASSLDLAGSGELFF TGCGCCAGCAGCTTGGATCTAGCGGGGTCCGGGGAGCTGTTTTTT
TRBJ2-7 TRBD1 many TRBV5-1 CASSAGTAVSYEQYF TGCGCCAGCAGCGCCGGGACAGCGGTTTCCTACGAGCAGTACTTC
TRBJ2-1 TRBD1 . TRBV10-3 CAIRGTGNEQFF TGTGCCATCAGGGGGACAGGCAATGAGCAGTTCTTC
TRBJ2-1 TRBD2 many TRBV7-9 CASSLEGLAGDNEQFF TGTGCCAGCAGCTTAGAAGGGCTAGCGGGAGACAATGAGCAGTTCTTC
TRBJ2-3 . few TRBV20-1 CSARSGYTDTQYF TGCAGTGCTAGAAGCGGGTACACAGATACGCAGTATTTT
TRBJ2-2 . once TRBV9 CASHQSGSGVGELFF TGTGCCAGCCACCAAAGCGGGTCCGGTGTCGGGGAGCTGTTTTTT
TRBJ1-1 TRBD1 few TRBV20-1 CSARNRRVTGTGTTEAFF TGCAGTGCTAGAAACCGTCGAGTTACCGGGACAGGGACCACTGAAGCTTTCTTT
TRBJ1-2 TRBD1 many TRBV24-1 CATSDSLPSQGAGYGYTF TGTGCCACCAGTGATTCGCTACCATCGCAGGGGGCTGGCTATGGCTACACCTTC
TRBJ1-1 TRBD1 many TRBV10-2 CASSERQGNTEAFF TGCGCCAGCAGTGAGAGACAGGGGAACACTGAAGCTTTCTTT